The 18 T cell receptor beta chains reported below all come from one sample, sequenced in a study of human T cells and chemical hapten exposure. Time point of the sample: patch test 3, about 24 weeks after DPC sensitization. Specified treatment: therapeutic diphenylcyclopropenone sensitization with weekly scalp DPC. TCRdb re-called the RACE reads through MiXCR, storing one row per CDR3 protein. The sample holds about 190,000 distinct CDR3 sequences; around 25% are singletons and the top ten take under 2.5%. Sequences were derived from whole blood, sampled in connection with sensitization to the hapten diphenylcyclopropenone (DPC). The receptors originated from a woman aged 35 to 49 with alopecia areata. Some clones in this sample may be carry-over from other donors' samples.

DNA of the CDR3: TGTGCCAGCAGCCTCTCAGTGGCGATGAACACTGAAGCTTTCTTT. It translates to CASSLSVAMNTEAFF. This chain links TRBV7-2 with TRBJ1-1; no reliable D call. Germline V gene lookup returns CDR1 SGHTA and CDR2 FQGNSA. This CDR3 has 15 amino acids. Trimming shortened V by 5 bases and J by 0 bases, and 13 bases separated the two germline ends. Looking up the rest from reference TRBV7-2 and TRBJ1-1 gives the full variable domain: GAGVSQSPSNKVTEKGKDVELRCDPISGHTALYWYRQSLGQGLEFLIYFQGNSAPDKSGLPSDRFSAERTGGSVSTLTIQRTQQEDSAVYLCASSLSVAMNTEAFFGQGTRLTVV.

This clonotype came up many times. This chain links TRBV19 with TRBJ2-1, with D possibly TRBD1 on 6 matching bases. The CDR3 runs 16 residues. CDR1 is LNHDA and CDR2 is SQIVND in the germline V gene (reference sequence). Trimming removed 3 bases from V and 1 base from J, with 13 bases in between. CDR3 bases: TGTGCCAGTAGTATCCCCAGGGGCCGGTCCTACAATGAGCAGTTCTTC. It codes for CASSIPRGRSYNEQFF.

This CDR3 is CASSYVAGFGHEQYF. CDR3 nucleotide sequence: TGTGCCAGCAGTTACGTGGCGGGTTTTGGCCACGAGCAGTACTTC. The rearrangement joins TRBV6-2 or TRBV6-3 to TRBJ2-7; tentatively, D is TRBD2 (5 bases). The CDR3 contains 15 residues. Trimming took off 2 bases at V and 5 bases at J, with 16 bases between the two ends. Germline V gene lookup returns CDR1 MNHEY and CDR2 SVGEGT.

The V and J genes are TRBV7-2 and TRBJ2-3; D gene unclear. CDR3 size: 14 residues. V lost 1 base to trimming and J lost 3 bases, with 8 bases between them. CDR1 and CDR2 from the germline V gene are SGHTA and FQGNSA. This CDR3 reads CASSLGYWTDTQYF. For the CDR3, the DNA is TGTGCCAGCAGCTTAGGGTATTGGACAGATACGCAGTATTTT. Full variable domain (remainder filled in from reference TRBV7-2 and TRBJ2-3): GAGVSQSPSNKVTEKGKDVELRCDPISGHTALYWYRQSLGQGLEFLIYFQGNSAPDKSGLPSDRFSAERTGGSVSTLTIQRTQQEDSAVYLCASSLGYWTDTQYFGPGTRLTVL.

This clonotype was picked up a small number of times. The CDR3 region is CASSRTGVRNEQFF. DNA for the CDR3: TGTGCCAGCAGTAGGACAGGGGTAAGGAATGAGCAGTTCTTC. This chain joins TRBV28 and TRBJ2-1; the match to TRBD1 covers 9 bases. Germline loops: CDR1 MDHEN, CDR2 SYDVKM. The V gene end was trimmed by 5 bases and the J gene end by 7 bases; junction bases not matched to a gene: 6. CDR3 length: 14 amino acids. The variable domain in full, with the rest retrieved from reference TRBV28 and TRBJ2-1, is DVKVTQSSRYLVKRTGEKVFLECVQDMDHENMFWYRQDPGLGLRLIYFSYDVKMKEKGDIPEGYSVSREKKERFSLILESASTNQTSMYLCASSRTGVRNEQFFGPGTRLTVL.

This clonotype appeared many times. V is TRBV23-1 and J is TRBJ1-6; D is undetermined. TRBV23-1 is placed among ORFs of uncertain function. The CDR3 covers 21 residues. The V end was cut by 3 bases, the J end by 7 bases, with 31 bases between. CDR3 sequence (DNA): TGCGCCAGCAGTCACGTCAACCCGGACCTAGGCCCCGGGCGGAAAAATTCACCCCTCCACTTT. Protein: CASSHVNPDLGPGRKNSPLHF.

The V gene is TRBV27, the J gene TRBJ2-7; 7 bases are a match to TRBD2. The germline V gene has CDR1 MNHEY and CDR2 SMNVEV (reference sequence). V lost 2 bases to trimming and J lost 4 bases; unmatched junction nucleotides: 5. The CDR3 is 14 amino acids. CDR3 amino acids: CASSLRAGTYEQYF. The CDR3, as DNA: TGTGCCAGCAGTTTACGAGCGGGGACTTACGAGCAGTACTTC.

A few counts support this clonotype. An end of the junction does not agree with germline; a read error may underlie this. This sequence joins TRBV5-4 and TRBJ2-5; TRBD1 matches at 8 bases. Germline CDR1 is SGHNT and CDR2 is YYREEE (reference sequence). The length of the CDR3 is 13 residues. This chain's CDR3 is CASSHPTGEIQYF. CDR3 in DNA: TGTGCCAGCAGCCACCCGACAGGGGAGATCCAGTACTTC.

The rearrangement uses TRBV6-2 or TRBV6-3 and TRBJ2-7; no reliable D call. V lost 6 bases and J 0 bases, leaving 9 bases between the germline ends. CDR3 length equals 13 residues. The germline V gene encodes CDR1 MNHEY and CDR2 SVGEGT. CDR3 in amino acids: CASRGRSSYEQYF. CDR3 nucleotide sequence: TGTGCCAGCAGAGGAAGGAGCTCCTACGAGCAGTACTTC.

The J gene is TRBJ1-5, the V gene TRBV7-2; D not certain. CDR1 and CDR2 (germline): SGHTA, FQGNSA. The V end lost 1 base, the J end lost 1 base, and 8 bases lay between the germline ends. There are 15 residues in the CDR3. CDR3 amino acids: CASSLEAVSNQPQHF. The CDR3 bases are TGTGCCAGCAGCTTAGAGGCAGTCAGCAATCAGCCCCAGCATTTT.

The genes are TRBV6-5 and TRBJ1-5; 7 nucleotides line up with TRBD1. CDR3 length: 17 residues. The V and J ends lost 7 bases and 0 bases, in that order; junction bases with no gene match: 12. Germline V gives CDR1 MNHEY, CDR2 SVGAGI. The CDR3 spells CASKPRQDRASNQPQHF. The CDR3 DNA reads TGTGCCAGCAAACCACGACAAGACAGGGCTAGCAATCAGCCCCAGCATTTT.

This clonotype has just a few counts. The chain carries TRBV4-3 and TRBJ1-2; D not resolved. The CDR3 contains 15 residues. Trimming pared 0 bases from V and 7 bases from J, leaving 15 bases between. The germline CDR1 and CDR2 sequences are LGHNA and YSLEER. CDR3 in amino acids: CASSQDPQARSGYTF. The CDR3 nucleotides are TGCGCCAGCAGCCAAGATCCCCAGGCAAGGTCTGGCTACACCTTC.

This clonotype has only a few counts. The chain uses TRBV6-2 or TRBV6-3 and TRBJ1-5; 9 nucleotides align to TRBD1. The V and J ends lost 6 bases and 9 bases, in that order; junction bases with no gene match: 12. The germline V gene encodes CDR1 MNHEY and CDR2 SVGEGT. CDR3 size: 15 residues. CDR3 in amino acids: CASSPGTGWLRPQHF. DNA of the CDR3: TGTGCCAGCAGCCCCGGGACAGGGTGGTTAAGGCCCCAGCATTTT.

This clonotype was seen more than once but under ten times. This rearrangement joins TRBV25-1 to TRBJ2-1; tentative D call: TRBD1 (7 bases). The germline CDR1 and CDR2 sequences are MGHDK and SYGVNS. The CDR3 loop spans 19 amino acids. V was cut by 6 bases and J by 6 bases, with 30 bases left in between. CDR3 loop: CASSVTGVDTRGRINEQFF. The CDR3 coding sequence is TGTGCCAGCAGCGTTACAGGGGTTGATACGAGAGGGAGGATCAATGAGCAGTTCTTC.

The gene calls are TRBV2 and TRBJ2-3; 9 bases fit TRBD2. Germline-derived CDR1 and CDR2 are SNHLY and FYNNEI. The CDR3 sequence is 16 residues long. Germline trimming cut 5 bases from V and 4 bases from J; bases unmatched to any gene: 10. CDR3 nucleotide sequence: TGTGCCAGCAGTTTCTTATTAGCGGGAGATGCAGATACGCAGTATTTT. The encoded protein is CASSFLLAGDADTQYF.

This clonotype has just a few counts. The chain uses TRBV5-1 and TRBJ2-7, with 7 bases matching TRBD1. The CDR3 spans 14 residues. CDR1 SGHRS and CDR2 YFSETQ come from the germline V gene. With V trimmed by 4 bases and J by 0 bases, 4 bases remained unmatched. Here the CDR3 reads CASSRGTASYEQYF. The CDR3 nucleotides are TGCGCCAGCAGCAGGGGGACAGCCTCCTACGAGCAGTACTTC. The full variable domain, in which reference TRBV5-1 and TRBJ2-7 provide the parts outside the CDR3, is KAGVTQTPRYLIKTRGQQVTLSCSPISGHRSVSWYQQTPGQGLQFLFEYFSETQRNKGNFPGRFSGRQFSNSRSEMNVSTLELGDSALYLCASSRGTASYEQYFGPGTRLTVT.

This chain joins TRBV20-1 and TRBJ2-3; 9 positions agree with TRBD2. Losses at the gene ends were 1 base for V and 3 bases for J; bases not matched to a gene: 11. The CDR3 runs 17 residues. Germline CDR1 DFQATT, CDR2 SNEGSKA (reference sequence). CDR3 DNA sequence: TGCAGTGCTAGAGGCCCTGATGCGGGACTAGCAACAGATACGCAGTATTTT. This gives the protein CSARGPDAGLATDTQYF.

The chain's CDR3 is CASWGREANTGELFF. CDR3 bases: TGTGCCAGCTGGGGGAGAGAAGCGAACACCGGGGAGCTGTTTTTT. V usage is TRBV11-2 and J usage is TRBJ2-2, with D perhaps being TRBD1 or TRBD2 (5 bases each). Trimming shortened V by 8 bases and J by 0 bases, and 13 bases separated the two germline ends. CDR3 size: 15 residues. Germline values: CDR1 SGHAT, CDR2 FQNNGV.